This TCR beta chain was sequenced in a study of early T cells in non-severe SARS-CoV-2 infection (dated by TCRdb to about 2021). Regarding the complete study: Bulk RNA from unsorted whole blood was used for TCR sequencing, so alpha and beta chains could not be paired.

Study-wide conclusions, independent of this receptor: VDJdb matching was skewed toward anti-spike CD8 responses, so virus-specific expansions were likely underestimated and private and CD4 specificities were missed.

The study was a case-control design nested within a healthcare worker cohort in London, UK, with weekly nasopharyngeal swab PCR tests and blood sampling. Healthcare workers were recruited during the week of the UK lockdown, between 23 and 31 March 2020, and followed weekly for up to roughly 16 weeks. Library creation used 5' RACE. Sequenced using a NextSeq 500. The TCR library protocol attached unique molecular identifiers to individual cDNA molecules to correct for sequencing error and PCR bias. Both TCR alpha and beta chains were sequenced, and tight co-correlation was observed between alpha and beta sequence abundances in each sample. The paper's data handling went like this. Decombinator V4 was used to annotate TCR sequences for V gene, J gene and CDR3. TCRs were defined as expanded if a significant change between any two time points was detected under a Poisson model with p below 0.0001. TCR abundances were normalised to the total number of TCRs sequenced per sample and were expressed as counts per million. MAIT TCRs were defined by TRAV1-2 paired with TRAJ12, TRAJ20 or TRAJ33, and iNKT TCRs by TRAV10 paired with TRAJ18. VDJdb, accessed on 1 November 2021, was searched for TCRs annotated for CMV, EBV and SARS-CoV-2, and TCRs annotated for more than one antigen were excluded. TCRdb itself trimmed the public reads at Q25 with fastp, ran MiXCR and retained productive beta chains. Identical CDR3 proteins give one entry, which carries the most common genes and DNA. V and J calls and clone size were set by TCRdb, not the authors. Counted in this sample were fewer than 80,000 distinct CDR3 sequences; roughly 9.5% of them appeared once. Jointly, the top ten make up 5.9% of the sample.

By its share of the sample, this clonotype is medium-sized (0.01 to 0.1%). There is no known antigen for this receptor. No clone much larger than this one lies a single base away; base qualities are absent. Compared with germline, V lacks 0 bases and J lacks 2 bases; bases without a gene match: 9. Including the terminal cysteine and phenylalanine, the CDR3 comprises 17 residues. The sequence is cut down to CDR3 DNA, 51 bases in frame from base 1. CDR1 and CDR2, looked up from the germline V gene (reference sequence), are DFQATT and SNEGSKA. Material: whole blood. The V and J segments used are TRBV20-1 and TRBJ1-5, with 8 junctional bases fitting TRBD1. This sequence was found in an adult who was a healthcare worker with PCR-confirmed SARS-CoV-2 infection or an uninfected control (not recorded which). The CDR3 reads CSARDDRTGSGNQPQHF. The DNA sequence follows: TGCAGTGCTAGAGATGACAGGACAGGGTCAGGCAATCAGCCCCAGCATTTT.